The clone carrying this T cell receptor beta chain was seen only a few times. TCR beta CDR3 regions were amplified from RNA transcripts. An initial round of RT-PCR targeting the TCR CDR3 relied on the HTBI primer set. A single record per CDR3 protein comes from TCRdb applying MiXCR to the multiplex PCR reads. The table shows about 290,000 distinct CDR3 sequences, with approximately 17% occurring only once. These data are taken from a study of T cells in Graves' hyperthyroidism and ophthalmopathy. The germline CDR1 and CDR2 sequences are MGHDK and SYGVNS. There are 12 residues in the CDR3. V dropped 1 base and J dropped 14 bases, with 12 bases sitting between them.

This TCR was recovered from a woman aged 55-70 years with Graves' ophthalmopathy. The chain has TRBV25-1 and TRBJ1-3; D gene ambiguous. Sequenced material: blood. CDR3 residues: CASSESGRTLYF. The CDR3 DNA reads as TGTGCCAGCAGTGAATCCGGCAGAACTTTATATTTT.